This TCR beta chain was documented in a study of blood T cells in healthy people across ages. Whole-study findings and limits: Compared with aged donors, long-lived donors showed fewer expanded clones, suggesting selection.

About this clonotype: What it binds is unknown.

The CDR3 is made up of 16 amino acids. Per germline, CDR1 DFQATT and CDR2 SNEGSKA (reference sequence). V was clipped by 4 bases and J by 3 bases; unmatched bases: 8. Primed by a sample-barcoded 5' primer and a J-beta primer mix, a second PCR proceeded for about 6 to 11 cycles. A 12-random-nucleotide template-switch adaptor tagged each cDNA molecule. TCRdb re-called the 5' RACE reads through MiXCR, storing one row per CDR3 protein. The profile covers 600,000 to 800,000 distinct CDR3 sequences, with 20% to 25% appearing a single time and 3% to 4% taken by the ten largest. The sample taken for sequencing was blood. The chain employs TRBV20-1 and TRBJ2-3; 12 nucleotides match TRBD2. This clonotype originated in a man between 65 and 85 years old in good health. CDR3 nucleotide sequence: TGCAGTGCTATCCGGACTAGCGGGAAGGTTACAGATACGCAGTATTTT. It encodes CSAIRTSGKVTDTQYF.